One and the same sample provided the 26 T cell receptor beta chains below, sequenced in a study of shared clonotypes between healthy human individuals. Clones were read by immunoSEQ multiplex PCR, and TCRdb kept only the in-frame ones, dropping some. Among 2 million to 2.5 million clones listed, approximately 93% were seen once. The sequenced material came from naive CD4+ T cells from PBMCs. Subset described: CD45RA+ positively selected. Every receptor here comes from a young man in good health. Some clones in this sample may be carry-over from other donors' samples.

This clone was observed a single time. V usage is TRBV5-4 and J usage is TRBJ2-7; no firm D call. The germline V gene encodes CDR1 SGHNT and CDR2 YYREEE (reference sequence). There are 12 residues in the CDR3. The V end lost 1 base, the J end lost 6 bases, and 8 bases lay between the germline ends. In DNA form, the CDR3 reads TGTGCCAGCAGCTTGAGCTGGGGCGAGCAGTACTTC. Protein: CASSLSWGEQYF. Looking up the rest from reference TRBV5-4 and TRBJ2-7 gives the full variable domain: ETGVTQSPTHLIKTRGQQVTLRCSSQSGHNTVSWYQQALGQGPQFIFQYYREEENGRGNFPPRFSGLQFPNYSSELNVNALELDDSALYLCASSLSWGEQYFGPGTRLTVT.

The J gene is TRBJ1-1, the V gene TRBV15; weak D call: TRBD1 (5 bases). The CDR3 is made up of 17 amino acids. CDR1 and CDR2 (germline): LNHNV, YYDKDF (reference sequence). V was cut by 4 bases and J by 2 bases, with 20 bases left in between. CDR3: CATSKNPGIRKNTEAFF. DNA for the CDR3: TGTGCCACCAGCAAAAACCCAGGGATTCGGAAAAACACTGAAGCTTTCTTT. Based on the CDR3 plus reference TRBV15 and TRBJ1-1, the full variable domain is DAMVIQNPRYQVTQFGKPVTLSCSQTLNHNVMYWYQQKSSQAPKLLFHYYDKDFNNEADTPDNFQSRRPNTSFCFLDIRSPGLGDTAMYLCATSKNPGIRKNTEAFFGQGTRLTVV.

As for this clone: Other nucleotide sequences in the sample specify the same CDR3. This chain connects TRBV7-9 to TRBJ1-5; D is ambiguous. CDR3 length equals 13 residues. V was clipped by 1 base and J by 6 bases, with 7 bases between them. CDR1 and CDR2 (germline): SEHNR, FQNEAQ (reference sequence). The CDR3 reads CASSLGGSQPQHF. For the CDR3, the DNA is TGTGCCAGCAGCTTAGGTGGATCTCAGCCCCAGCATTTT. Complete variable domain (other parts from reference TRBV7-9 and TRBJ1-5): DTGVSQNPRHKITKRGQNVTFRCDPISEHNRLYWYRQTLGQGPEFLTYFQNEAQLEKSRLLSDRFSAERPKGSFSTLEIQRTEQGDSAMYLCASSLGGSQPQHFGDGTRLSIL.

The V call is TRBV7-3, the J call TRBJ2-1; D ambiguous. CDR3 length: 15 residues. Per germline, CDR1 SGHTA and CDR2 FQGTGA. V was trimmed by 5 bases and J by 0 bases, leaving 11 bases between them. CDR3 DNA: TGTGCCAGCAGCCCGAGCAGGCCCTCCTACAATGAGCAGTTCTTC. Protein sequence: CASSPSRPSYNEQFF.

The gene calls are TRBV6-1 and TRBJ2-7; no reliable D call. V lost 3 bases and J lost 5, with 11 bases in between. The CDR3 is made up of 13 amino acids. Germline values: CDR1 MNHNS, CDR2 SASEGT. The CDR3 DNA reads TGTGCCAGCAGTGAGGCAGAAAGGGACGAGCAGTACTTC. Protein sequence: CASSEAERDEQYF.

Regarding this clone: Other DNA sequences in the same sample also yield this CDR3. The V gene is TRBV28, the J gene TRBJ1-1, with 8 bases that match TRBD1. The CDR3 has 14 residues. Losses at the gene ends were 5 bases for V and 3 bases for J; bases not matched to a gene: 5. Germline V lookup: CDR1 MDHEN, CDR2 SYDVKM. In DNA, the CDR3 is TGTGCCAGCAGTCTTCAGGGGGCGGACACTGAAGCTTTCTTT. Translated, it gives CASSLQGADTEAFF. Using reference TRBV28 and TRBJ1-1 for the parts outside the CDR3, the full variable domain is DVKVTQSSRYLVKRTGEKVFLECVQDMDHENMFWYRQDPGLGLRLIYFSYDVKMKEKGDIPEGYSVSREKKERFSLILESASTNQTSMYLCASSLQGADTEAFFGQGTRLTVV.

The CDR3 bases are TGTGCCAGCAGTTTCCCGGCAGGGGGGAACACTGAAGCTTTCTTT. Its protein is CASSFPAGGNTEAFF. V and J are TRBV28 and TRBJ1-1, with 7 bases matching TRBD1. V gave up 3 bases and J gave up 1 base; unmatched junction bases: 5. The CDR3 contains 15 residues. The germline V gene encodes CDR1 MDHEN and CDR2 SYDVKM.

The J gene is TRBJ1-5, the V gene TRBV4-1; 11 bases are shared with TRBD1. CDR1 is MGHRA, CDR2 YSYEKL, per germline. The CDR3 covers 18 residues. J gave up 9 bases and V 4 bases, and 17 bases lay outside the gene matches. The CDR3: CASSPWTGGETGKRPQHF. CDR3 DNA: TGCGCCAGCAGCCCCTGGACAGGGGGCGAAACCGGGAAGCGGCCCCAGCATTTT.

This rearrangement joins TRBV7-6 to TRBJ2-1, with D possibly being TRBD1 (6 bases). CDR3 length: 13 residues. V gave up 5 bases and J gave up 8 bases, with 13 bases separating them. Germline V gives CDR1 SGHVS, CDR2 FNYEAQ. The CDR3 region is CASSGRGGDEQFF. CDR3 nucleotides: TGTGCCAGCAGCGGACGTGGGGGCGATGAGCAGTTCTTC. Supplemented by reference TRBV7-6 and TRBJ2-1, the full variable domain reads GAGVSQSPRYKVTKRGQDVALRCDPISGHVSLYWYRQALGQGPEFLTYFNYEAQQDKSGLPNDRFSAERPEGSISTLTIQRTEQRDSAMYRCASSGRGGDEQFFGPGTRLTVL.

The CDR3 reads CAWSPQRGGETQYF. In DNA, the CDR3 is TGTGCCTGGAGCCCGCAGAGGGGAGGGGAGACCCAGTACTTC. This rearrangement joins TRBV30 to TRBJ2-5; 7 bases fit TRBD2. After removal of 3 bases from V and 5 bases from J, the junction contained 9 bases not matched to a gene. The CDR3 consists of 14 residues. Germline V lookup: CDR1 GTSNPN, CDR2 SVGIG (reference sequence). The variable domain in full, completed from reference TRBV30 and TRBJ2-5, reads SQTIHQWPATLVQPVGSPLSLECTVEGTSNPNLYWYRQAAGRGLQLLFYSVGIGQISSEVPQNLSASRPQDRQFILSSKKLLLSDSGFYLCAWSPQRGGETQYFGPGTRLLVL.

The V and J genes are TRBV28 and TRBJ1-2; D not resolved. The CDR3 totals 12 residues. V lost 2 bases, J lost 8 bases, and 9 bases lay in between. In germline, CDR1 is MDHEN, CDR2 SYDVKM. The chain's CDR3 is CASSLNPRGYTF. DNA for the CDR3: TGTGCCAGCAGTTTAAATCCTCGGGGCTACACCTTC.

The chain joins TRBV5-4 to TRBJ2-7; 9 bases match TRBD1. Germline V CDR1 and CDR2: SGHNT, YYREEE (reference sequence). V dropped 4 bases and J dropped 2; count of bases not matched to a gene: 10. The CDR3 is made up of 16 amino acids. Here the CDR3 DNA reads TGTGCCAGCAGCGAGCTCATCGGGACAGGGCCCTACGAGCAGTACTTC. It codes for CASSELIGTGPYEQYF.

The rearrangement joins TRBV5-1 to TRBJ2-5; 7 bases align to TRBD1. There are 16 residues in the CDR3. From germline, CDR1 is SGHRS and CDR2 YFSETQ. Germline trimming cut 5 bases from V and 5 bases from J; bases unmatched to any gene: 15. The CDR3 coding sequence is TGCGCCAGCAGGGGACCCGGGACAGAACTCCTGGAGACCCAGTACTTC. Its protein is CASRGPGTELLETQYF.

The chain carries TRBV7-9 and TRBJ1-4; a possible D gene is TRBD1 (5 bases). The germline CDR1 and CDR2 sequences are SEHNR and FQNEAQ (reference sequence). This CDR3 spans 13 amino acids. V was pared by 1 base and J by 10 bases, with 10 bases between. CDR3 DNA: TGTGCCAGCAGCTTAGACAGGTTCGGAAAACTGTTTTTT. Translated: CASSLDRFGKLFF.

The CDR3, as DNA: TGTGCCAGCAGCTTAGCGGGTCAGGGGAGCACTGAAGCTTTCTTT. This gives the protein CASSLAGQGSTEAFF. V is TRBV7-6 and J is TRBJ1-1, with D perhaps TRBD1 (6 bases). V lost 0 bases, J lost 4 bases, and 12 bases lay in between. The CDR3 contains 15 residues. Germline V CDR1 and CDR2: SGHVS, FNYEAQ.

The chain uses TRBV28 and TRBJ2-3; TRBD2 matches at 7 bases. CDR1 MDHEN and CDR2 SYDVKM come from the germline V gene. This CDR3 comprises 17 residues. V lost 2 bases and J lost 1; bases outside the gene matches: 9. The CDR3 sequence: CASSLGASGEGTDTQYF. CDR3 nucleotide sequence: TGTGCCAGCAGTTTAGGGGCTAGCGGAGAGGGCACAGATACGCAGTATTTT. The whole variable domain, filled in from reference TRBV28 and TRBJ2-3, reads DVKVTQSSRYLVKRTGEKVFLECVQDMDHENMFWYRQDPGLGLRLIYFSYDVKMKEKGDIPEGYSVSREKKERFSLILESASTNQTSMYLCASSLGASGEGTDTQYFGPGTRLTVL.

With regard to this clone: Other DNA sequences in the sample encode the same CDR3. This rearrangement joins TRBV5-4 to TRBJ1-1; D not certain. Trimming shortened V by 5 bases and J by 1 base, and 9 bases separated the two germline ends. Germline CDR1 reads SGHNT; CDR2 reads YYREEE (reference sequence). This CDR3 is built from 13 residues. CDR3 loop: CASRLDGNTEAFF. CDR3 coding DNA: TGTGCCAGCAGACTTGACGGGAACACTGAAGCTTTCTTT.

CDR3 amino acids: CAWSEGLSRDRDTQYF. CDR3 DNA: TGTGCCTGGAGTGAAGGATTGTCCAGGGATCGAGATACGCAGTATTTT. This chain joins TRBV30 and TRBJ2-3, with TRBD1 as a possible D gene (5 bases). Germline loops: CDR1 GTSNPN, CDR2 SVGIG (reference sequence). The CDR3 contains 16 residues. V lost 1 base and J lost 5, with 19 bases in between.

This clone was seen a single time. The chain employs TRBV5-5 and TRBJ2-7, with D perhaps TRBD1 (6 bases). The CDR3 contains 13 residues. Trimming removed 4 bases from V and 1 base from J, with 9 bases in between. CDR1 and CDR2 (germline): SGHKS, YYEKEE (reference sequence). This CDR3 reads CASSPTGSYEQYF. The CDR3 nucleotides read TGTGCCAGCAGCCCGACAGGTTCCTACGAGCAGTACTTC.

This clone showed up just once. V is TRBV27 and J is TRBJ2-3, with 7 positions matching TRBD1. Germline-derived CDR1 and CDR2 are MNHEY and SMNVEV (reference sequence). CDR3 size: 15 residues. Trimming cost V 2 bases and J 4 bases; bases outside gene matches: 6. CDR3 loop: CASSLQQGRADTQYF. CDR3 nucleotide sequence: TGTGCCAGCAGTTTACAACAGGGGCGAGCAGATACGCAGTATTTT.

The chain employs TRBV27 and TRBJ2-1; 7 nucleotides agree with TRBD2. The CDR3 runs to 15 residues. Germline CDR1 and CDR2: MNHEY and SMNVEV (reference sequence). V lost 7 bases to trimming and J lost 3 bases; unmatched junction nucleotides: 9. The CDR3 is CASKVGGPGYNEQFF. CDR3 in DNA: TGTGCCAGCAAGGTGGGAGGGCCTGGCTACAATGAGCAGTTCTTC.

The chain joins TRBV5-5 to TRBJ1-2, with D possibly matching TRBD1 (5 bases). The germline V gene encodes CDR1 SGHKS and CDR2 YYEKEE (reference sequence). V was pared by 0 bases and J by 7 bases, with 13 bases between. The CDR3 sequence is 14 residues long. Written as DNA, the CDR3 is TGTGCCAGCAGCTTGGCCTCGGTCGGGGCTGGCTACACCTTC. Translation: CASSLASVGAGYTF.

The V call is TRBV28, the J call TRBJ2-7; 7 bases line up with TRBD1. The CDR3 runs 13 residues. Unmatched junction bases numbered 3, after V lost 4 bases and J lost 3 bases. CDR1 MDHEN and CDR2 SYDVKM come from the germline V gene. CDR3 bases: TGTGCCAGCAGTTGGGACAGCAACTACGAGCAGTACTTC. Protein: CASSWDSNYEQYF. Drawing the rest from reference TRBV28 and TRBJ2-7, the complete variable domain is DVKVTQSSRYLVKRTGEKVFLECVQDMDHENMFWYRQDPGLGLRLIYFSYDVKMKEKGDIPEGYSVSREKKERFSLILESASTNQTSMYLCASSWDSNYEQYFGPGTRLTVT.

The chain has TRBV20-1 and TRBJ1-1, with unresolved D. V lost 3 bases and J lost 6, with 5 bases in between. This CDR3 is built from 10 residues. The germline gives CDR1 DFQATT, CDR2 SNEGSKA (reference sequence). This CDR3 is CSARIAEAFF. The CDR3 DNA reads as TGCAGTGCTAGGATCGCTGAAGCTTTCTTT.

This clone was recorded a few times. Other DNA variants within this sample encode the same CDR3. J is TRBJ1-1 and V is TRBV5-1, with 7 nucleotides matching TRBD1. V was pared by 3 bases and J by 0 bases, with 2 bases of the junction left unmatched. Germline V gives CDR1 SGHRS, CDR2 YFSETQ. The CDR3 is 14 amino acids. CDR3 loop: CASSWDSMNTEAFF. The CDR3 coding sequence is TGCGCCAGCAGCTGGGACAGTATGAACACTGAAGCTTTCTTT. Variable domain in full (rest from reference TRBV5-1 and TRBJ1-1): KAGVTQTPRYLIKTRGQQVTLSCSPISGHRSVSWYQQTPGQGLQFLFEYFSETQRNKGNFPGRFSGRQFSNSRSEMNVSTLELGDSALYLCASSWDSMNTEAFFGQGTRLTVV.

The chain employs TRBV5-4 and TRBJ1-1; the D is unclear. V was trimmed by 2 bases and J by 0 bases, leaving 5 bases between them. Germline V lookup: CDR1 SGHNT, CDR2 YYREEE (reference sequence). The CDR3 runs 13 residues. CDR3 DNA sequence: TGTGCCAGCAGCTTAAGATTGAACACTGAAGCTTTCTTT. This encodes CASSLRLNTEAFF.